Sequencing of this T cell receptor (beta chain) was carried out in a study of T cell changes during pregnancy in multiple sclerosis. Trimming took 4 bases from V and 0 from J, leaving 10 bases between them. The germline CDR1 and CDR2 sequences are MNHEY and SMNVEV (reference sequence). The CDR3 sequence is 14 residues long. Using immunoSEQ multiplex PCR, the repertoire was profiled, and TCRdb retains in-frame clones only, with some absent. The sample gives roughly 71,000 clones, roughly 90% of which show up once; 1.5% to 2% is in the top ten. The sequence was obtained from a female donor in good health, enrolled as a control in a pregnancy study. Material: peripheral blood, obtained in the first trimester of pregnancy. This sequence joins TRBV27 and TRBJ2-7; D call uncertain. CDR3 coding DNA: TGTGCCAGCAGTTCACAGAGAAACTCCTACGAGCAGTACTTC. Its translation is CASSSQRNSYEQYF.